This T cell receptor (beta chain) is drawn from a study of T cells in Graves' hyperthyroidism and ophthalmopathy. The CDR3 covers 13 residues. The germline gives CDR1 DFQATT, CDR2 SNEGSKA (reference sequence). Broader study findings: In the blood, most expanded thyroid clonotypes above 0.001 appeared as well.

TCR beta CDR3 regions were amplified from RNA. First-round RT-PCR of the TCR CDR3 relied on the HTBI primer set. Each CDR3 protein gets one entry after TCRdb re-called the multiplex PCR reads with MiXCR. The sample lists some 800,000 distinct CDR3 sequences; 35% to 40% were seen once. Absent ophthalmopathy progression within 18 months defined stable Graves' hyperthyroidism. Hyperthyroidism was newly diagnosed in patients aged 18 to 65 (duration under 2 months). This sample holds PBMCs from roughly 10 ml fresh peripheral blood. This clonotype was detected ten times or more. Its matching antigen is unknown.

The sequence was collected from a man aged 18 to 30 with Graves' hyperthyroidism. The rearrangement uses TRBV20-1 and TRBJ2-7, with TRBD2 identical over 13 bases. The specimen was blood. DNA for the CDR3: TGCAGCGTGAGGACTAGCGGGAGCTACGAGCAGTACTTC. Translating gives CSVRTSGSYEQYF.